The T cell receptor beta chain described here comes from a study of blood T cell repertoires in COVID-19. Trimming took 4 bases from V and 5 from J; bases not matched to a gene: 1. CDR1 and CDR2 from the germline V gene are MNHNS and SASEGT. The CDR3 covers 13 residues. The assay was immunoSEQ multiplex PCR, and TCRdb's table has in-frame clones only and misses some. The sample has about 190,000 clones, 88% seen once. The J gene is TRBJ2-3, the V gene TRBV6-1; 9 bases line up with TRBD2. The clonotype originates from a human donor in a cohort sampled during active COVID-19. Sample: peripheral blood. CDR3 coding DNA: TGTGCCAGCAGTGTAGCGGGAGAAGATACGCAGTATTTT. Translating it yields CASSVAGEDTQYF.